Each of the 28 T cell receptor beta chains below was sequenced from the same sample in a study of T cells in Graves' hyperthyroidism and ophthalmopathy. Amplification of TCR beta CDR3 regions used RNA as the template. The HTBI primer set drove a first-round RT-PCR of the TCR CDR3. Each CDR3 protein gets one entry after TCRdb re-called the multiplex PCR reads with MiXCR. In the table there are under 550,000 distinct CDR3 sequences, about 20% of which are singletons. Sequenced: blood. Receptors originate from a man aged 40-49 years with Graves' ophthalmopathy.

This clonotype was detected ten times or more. The CDR3 bases are TGCAGTGCTAGAGACCCGTCAGGGCAAGAGACCCAGTACTTC. Protein: CSARDPSGQETQYF. The chain couples TRBV20-1 to TRBJ2-5, with D tentatively TRBD1 (5 bases). There are 14 residues in the CDR3. V dropped 0 bases and J dropped 2 bases, with 10 bases sitting between them. Germline CDR1 DFQATT, CDR2 SNEGSKA (reference sequence).

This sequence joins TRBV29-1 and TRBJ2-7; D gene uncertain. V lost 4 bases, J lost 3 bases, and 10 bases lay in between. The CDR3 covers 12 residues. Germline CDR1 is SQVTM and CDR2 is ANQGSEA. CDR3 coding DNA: TGCAGCGTTGGACCCTCCGTCTACGAGCAGTACTTC. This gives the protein CSVGPSVYEQYF.

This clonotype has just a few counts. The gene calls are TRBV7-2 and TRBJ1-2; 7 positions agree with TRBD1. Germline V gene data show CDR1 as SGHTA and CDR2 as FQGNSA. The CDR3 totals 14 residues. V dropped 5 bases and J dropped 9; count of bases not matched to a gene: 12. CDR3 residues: CASSPQTGLGSYTF. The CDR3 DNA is TGTGCCAGCAGCCCCCAGACAGGGTTGGGGAGCTACACCTTC.

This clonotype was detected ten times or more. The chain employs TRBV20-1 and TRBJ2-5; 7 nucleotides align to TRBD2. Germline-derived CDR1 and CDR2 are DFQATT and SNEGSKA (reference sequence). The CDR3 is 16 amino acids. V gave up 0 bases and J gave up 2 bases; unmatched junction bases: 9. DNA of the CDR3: TGCAGTGCTAGAGACTCTAGCGGAGGGGCACAAGAGACCCAGTACTTC. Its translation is CSARDSSGGAQETQYF.

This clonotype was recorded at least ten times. The CDR3 region has the DNA TGTGCCAGCAATTCAGGGATTGGCATCTCCTACGAGCAGTACTTC. Amino acids: CASNSGIGISYEQYF. The rearrangement joins TRBV27 to TRBJ2-7, with D maybe TRBD1 (5 bases). Trimming cost V 7 bases and J 0 bases, with 16 bases left between them. The V gene's germline CDR1 is MNHEY and CDR2 SMNVEV (reference sequence). The CDR3 has 15 residues.

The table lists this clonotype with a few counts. The CDR3 DNA sequence: TGTGCCAGCAGCCACTGGGGTGGCGAGCAGTACTTC. It codes for CASSHWGGEQYF. This sequence joins TRBV5-8 and TRBJ2-7, with D hard to call. Germline V CDR1 and CDR2: SGHTS, YDEGEE. This CDR3 has 12 residues. V lost 4 bases and J 6 bases, leaving 11 bases between the germline ends.

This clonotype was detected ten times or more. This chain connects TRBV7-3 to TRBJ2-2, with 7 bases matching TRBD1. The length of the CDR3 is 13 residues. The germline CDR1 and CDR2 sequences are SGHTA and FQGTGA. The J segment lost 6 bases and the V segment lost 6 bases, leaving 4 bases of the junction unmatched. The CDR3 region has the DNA TGTGCCAGCAGACAGGGGTACGCCGGGGAGCTGTTTTTT. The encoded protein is CASRQGYAGELFF.

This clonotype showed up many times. CDR3 sequence reads: CASSPGVQEQFF. CDR3 bases: TGTGCCAGCAGCCCCGGGGTGCAAGAGCAGTTCTTC. The rearrangement uses TRBV3-1 and TRBJ2-1; tentatively, D is TRBD2 (5 bases). V was pared by 4 bases and J by 10 bases, with 11 bases between. This CDR3 region has 12 residues. Germline assignment: CDR1 LGHDT and CDR2 YNNKEL (reference sequence).

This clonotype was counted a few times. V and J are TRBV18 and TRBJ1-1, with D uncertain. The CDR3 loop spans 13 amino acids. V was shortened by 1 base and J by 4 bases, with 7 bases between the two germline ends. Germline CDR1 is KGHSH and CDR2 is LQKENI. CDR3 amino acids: CASSPRASTEAFF. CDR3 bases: TGTGCCAGCTCACCACGGGCTTCCACTGAAGCTTTCTTT.

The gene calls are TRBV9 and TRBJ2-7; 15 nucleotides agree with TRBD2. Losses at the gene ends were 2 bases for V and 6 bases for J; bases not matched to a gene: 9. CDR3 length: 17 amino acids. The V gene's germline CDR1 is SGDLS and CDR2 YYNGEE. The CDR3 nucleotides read TGTGCCAGCAGCGTGGGACTAGCGGGGGGAAGCAACGGCGAGCAGTACTTC. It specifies CASSVGLAGGSNGEQYF.

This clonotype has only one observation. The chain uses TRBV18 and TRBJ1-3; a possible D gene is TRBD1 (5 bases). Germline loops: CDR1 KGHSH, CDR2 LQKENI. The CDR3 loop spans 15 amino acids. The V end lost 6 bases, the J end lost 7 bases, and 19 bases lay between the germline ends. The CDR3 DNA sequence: TGTGCCAGCTCTCAACAGGATGGGCATGGTAACACCATATATTTT. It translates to CASSQQDGHGNTIYF.

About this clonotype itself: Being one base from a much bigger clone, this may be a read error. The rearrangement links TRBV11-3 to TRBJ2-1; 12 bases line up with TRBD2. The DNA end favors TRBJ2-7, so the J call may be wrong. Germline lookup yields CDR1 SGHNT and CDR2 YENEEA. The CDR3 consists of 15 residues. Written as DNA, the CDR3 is TGTGCCAGCAGCCCACTCGGACTAGCGGGAAATGAGCAGTACTTC. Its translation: CASSPLGLAGNEQYF.

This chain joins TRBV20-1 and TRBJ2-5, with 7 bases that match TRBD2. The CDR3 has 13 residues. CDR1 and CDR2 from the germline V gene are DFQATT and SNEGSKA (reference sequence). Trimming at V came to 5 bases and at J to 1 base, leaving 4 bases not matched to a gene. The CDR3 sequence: CSALLAAQETQYF. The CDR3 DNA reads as TGCAGTGCTCTCCTAGCGGCCCAAGAGACCCAGTACTTC.

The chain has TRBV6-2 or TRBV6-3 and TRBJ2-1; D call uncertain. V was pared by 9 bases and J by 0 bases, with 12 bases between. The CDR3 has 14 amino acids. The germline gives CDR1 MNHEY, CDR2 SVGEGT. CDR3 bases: TGTGCCAGTGTGGGCGGCAGCTCCTACAATGAGCAGTTCTTC. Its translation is CASVGGSSYNEQFF.

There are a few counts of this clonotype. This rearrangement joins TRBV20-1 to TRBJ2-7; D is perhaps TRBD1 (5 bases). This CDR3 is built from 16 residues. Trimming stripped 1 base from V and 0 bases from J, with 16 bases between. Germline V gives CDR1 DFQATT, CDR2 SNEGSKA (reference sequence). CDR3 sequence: CSARGADSLSSYEQYF. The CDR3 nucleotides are TGCAGTGCTAGAGGGGCCGACAGCTTGAGCTCCTACGAGCAGTACTTC.

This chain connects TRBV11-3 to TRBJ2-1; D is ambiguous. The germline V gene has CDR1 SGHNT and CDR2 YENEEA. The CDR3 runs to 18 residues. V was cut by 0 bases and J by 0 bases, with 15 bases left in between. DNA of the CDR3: TGTGCCAGCAGCTTAGATCATAGCCTCTACCTCTCCTACAATGAGCAGTTCTTC. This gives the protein CASSLDHSLYLSYNEQFF.

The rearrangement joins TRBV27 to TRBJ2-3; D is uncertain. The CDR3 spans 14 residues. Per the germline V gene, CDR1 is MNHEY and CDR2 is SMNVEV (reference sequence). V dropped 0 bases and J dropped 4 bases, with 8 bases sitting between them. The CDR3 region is CASSLSVPPDTQYF. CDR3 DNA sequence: TGTGCCAGCAGTTTATCGGTCCCCCCAGATACGCAGTATTTT.

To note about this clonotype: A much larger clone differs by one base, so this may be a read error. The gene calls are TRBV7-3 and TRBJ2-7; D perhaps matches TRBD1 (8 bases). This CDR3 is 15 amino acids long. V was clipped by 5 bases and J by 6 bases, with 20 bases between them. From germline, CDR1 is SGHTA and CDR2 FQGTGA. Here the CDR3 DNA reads TGTGCCAGCAGCAAACAGGGGGGACTATTCAGCGAGCAGTACTTC. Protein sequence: CASSKQGGLFSEQYF.

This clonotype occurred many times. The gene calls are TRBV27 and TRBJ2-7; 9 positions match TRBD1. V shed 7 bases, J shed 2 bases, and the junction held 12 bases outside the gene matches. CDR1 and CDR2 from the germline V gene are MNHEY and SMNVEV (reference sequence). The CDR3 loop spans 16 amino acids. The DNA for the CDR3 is TGTGCCAGCACAGGACAGGGGACAGGACGAACCTACGAGCAGTACTTC. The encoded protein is CASTGQGTGRTYEQYF.

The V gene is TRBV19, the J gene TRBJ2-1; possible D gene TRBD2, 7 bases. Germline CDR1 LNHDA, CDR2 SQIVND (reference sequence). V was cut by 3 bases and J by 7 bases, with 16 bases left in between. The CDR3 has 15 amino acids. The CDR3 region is CASSIKTSQGNEQFF. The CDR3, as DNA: TGTGCCAGTAGTATTAAGACTAGCCAGGGGAATGAGCAGTTCTTC.

As DNA, the CDR3 is TGTGCCATCAGCTGGGGGGGGTCTCCAGATACGCAGTATTTT. Its protein is CAISWGGSPDTQYF. The chain joins TRBV10-3 to TRBJ2-3, with 7 bases lining up with TRBD2. After removal of 6 bases from V and 4 bases from J, the junction contained 7 bases not matched to a gene. The length of the CDR3 is 14 residues. Germline CDR1 is ENHRY and CDR2 is SYGVKD.

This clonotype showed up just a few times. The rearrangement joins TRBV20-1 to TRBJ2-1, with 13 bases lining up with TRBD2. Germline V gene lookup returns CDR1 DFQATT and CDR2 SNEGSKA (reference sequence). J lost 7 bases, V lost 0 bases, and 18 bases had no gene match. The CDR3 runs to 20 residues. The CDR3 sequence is CSAREPLTSGRAEVVNEQFF. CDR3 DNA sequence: TGCAGTGCTAGAGAGCCCTTAACTAGCGGGAGGGCGGAAGTGGTGAATGAGCAGTTCTTC.

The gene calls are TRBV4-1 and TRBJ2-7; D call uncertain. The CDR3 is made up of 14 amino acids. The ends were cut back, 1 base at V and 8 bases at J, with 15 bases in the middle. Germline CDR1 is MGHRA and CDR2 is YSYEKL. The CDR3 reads CASSQVLVVEKQYF. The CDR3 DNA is TGCGCCAGCAGCCAAGTTTTGGTTGTTGAAAAGCAGTACTTC.

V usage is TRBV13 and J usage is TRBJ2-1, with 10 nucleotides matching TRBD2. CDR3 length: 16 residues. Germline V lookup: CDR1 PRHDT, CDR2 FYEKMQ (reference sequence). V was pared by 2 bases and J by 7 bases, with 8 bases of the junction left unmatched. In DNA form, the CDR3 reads TGTGCCAGCAGCTTAATGAGCGGGAGGGCCTCAAATGAGCAGTTCTTC. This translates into CASSLMSGRASNEQFF.

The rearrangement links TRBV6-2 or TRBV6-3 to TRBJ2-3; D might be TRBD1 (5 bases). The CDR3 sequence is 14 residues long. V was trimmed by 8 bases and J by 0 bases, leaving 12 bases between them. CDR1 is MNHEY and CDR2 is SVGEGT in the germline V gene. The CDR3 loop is CASGWGGSTDTQYF. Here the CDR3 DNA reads TGTGCCAGCGGTTGGGGCGGTAGCACAGATACGCAGTATTTT.

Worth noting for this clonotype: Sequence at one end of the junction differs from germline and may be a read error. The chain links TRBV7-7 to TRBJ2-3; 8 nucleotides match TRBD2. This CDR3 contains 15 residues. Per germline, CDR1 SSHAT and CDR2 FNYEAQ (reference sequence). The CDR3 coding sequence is TGTGCTAGCAGCCCGCAACTAGCGGACACAGATACGCAGTATTTT. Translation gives CASSPQLADTDTQYF.

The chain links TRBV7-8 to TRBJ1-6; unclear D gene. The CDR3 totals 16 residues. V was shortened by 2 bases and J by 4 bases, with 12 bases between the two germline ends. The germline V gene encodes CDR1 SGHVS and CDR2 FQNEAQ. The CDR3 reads CASSLSSSAYNSPLHF. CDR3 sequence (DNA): TGTGCCAGCAGCTTAAGCAGCTCAGCGTATAATTCACCCCTCCACTTT.

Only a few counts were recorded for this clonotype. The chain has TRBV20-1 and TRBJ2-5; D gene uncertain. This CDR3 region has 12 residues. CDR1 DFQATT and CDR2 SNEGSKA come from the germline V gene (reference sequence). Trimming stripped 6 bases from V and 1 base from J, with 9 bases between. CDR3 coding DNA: TGCAGTGCAGCCGCGGTCCAAGAGACCCAGTACTTC. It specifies CSAAAVQETQYF.